The present T cell receptor (beta chain) was sequenced within a study of beta chain features in type 1 diabetes. About this clone: What it binds is unknown. Germline is not matched at one junction end, which may reflect a read error.

Of the isolated RNA, all was reverse transcribed, and so the sequenced material was expressed TCRB transcripts. Profiled with immunoSEQ multiplex PCR; TCRdb holds only in-frame clones, not every one. The table has 350,000 to 400,000 clones, roughly 13% seen once. General observations from the study: Patients with Type 1 diabetes showed moderately but significantly shorter TCRB CDR3s in all four CD4+ subsets. Over-representation of high TCR-expressing cells was a possible consequence of cDNA sequencing.

Sequencing was done on a sample of naive CD4+ T cells from blood. This sequence originates from a woman aged 18 to 35 with type 1 diabetes.

CDR3 in DNA: TGTGCCAGCAGAGAAGAGGGGTCTGGCTACACCTTC. This codes for CASREEGSGYTF. The genes are TRBV6-1 and TRBJ1-2; a weak D match, TRBD1 (5 bases). Germline V CDR1 and CDR2: MNHNS, SASEGT. CDR3 size: 12 residues.